These 11 T cell receptor beta chains were sequenced from one sample in a study of blood T cell repertoires in COVID-19. Clones were read by immunoSEQ multiplex PCR, and TCRdb kept only the in-frame ones, dropping some. The sample shows around 94,000 clones, roughly nine tenths of them seen only once. The sequenced sample consisted of peripheral blood. Receptors originate from a woman in her forties or fifties with COVID-19, enrolled during active disease.

J is TRBJ2-3 and V is TRBV5-1; 9 nucleotides align to TRBD1. J gave up 4 bases and V 4 bases, and 10 bases lay outside the gene matches. This CDR3 comprises 16 residues. The germline V gene has CDR1 SGHRS and CDR2 YFSETQ. The CDR3 bases are TGCGCCAGCAGCACCGGGACAGGGCAAAGACCAGATACGCAGTATTTT. Translated: CASSTGTGQRPDTQYF.

This clone was counted a single time. The chain is built from TRBV2 and TRBJ2-7, with 8 bases fitting TRBD2. This CDR3 is 13 amino acids long. Germline-derived CDR1 and CDR2 are SNHLY and FYNNEI. V shed 10 bases, J shed 2 bases, and the junction held 7 bases outside the gene matches. The CDR3 sequence: CAIRSTSAYEQYF. Here the CDR3 DNA reads TGTGCCATACGCTCGACTAGCGCCTACGAGCAGTACTTC.

This sequence joins TRBV2 and TRBJ1-6; D unclear. The V gene lost 1 base and the J gene lost 0 bases, with 7 bases spanning the gap. This CDR3 contains 16 residues. Germline values: CDR1 SNHLY, CDR2 FYNNEI. CDR3 sequence: CASSEGAGSYNSPLHF. The CDR3 DNA is TGTGCCAGCAGTGAAGGGGCCGGCTCCTATAATTCACCCCTCCACTTT. Variable domain in full (rest from reference TRBV2 and TRBJ1-6): EPEVTQTPSHQVTQMGQEVILRCVPISNHLYFYWYRQILGQKVEFLVSFYNNEISEKSEIFDDQFSVERPDGSNFTLKIRSTKLEDSAMYFCASSEGAGSYNSPLHFGNGTRLTVT.

V and J are TRBV5-1 and TRBJ2-1; TRBD1 might be the D (5 bases). CDR1 is SGHRS, CDR2 YFSETQ, per germline. The V and J ends lost 0 bases and 8 bases respectively, with 12 bases between them. The CDR3 runs 14 residues. This CDR3 reads CASSLAGMIYEQFF. The DNA for the CDR3 is TGCGCCAGCAGCTTGGCAGGGATGATTTATGAGCAGTTCTTC.

This chain links TRBV5-1 with TRBJ1-1, with 8 bases fitting TRBD1. The V segment lost 4 bases and the J segment 3 bases; nucleotides outside the gene matches: 8. The CDR3 consists of 15 residues. Germline CDR1 reads SGHRS; CDR2 reads YFSETQ. The CDR3 spells CASSAQGVPDTEAFF. The CDR3, as DNA: TGCGCCAGCAGCGCACAGGGGGTCCCCGACACTGAAGCTTTCTTT. Full variable domain (outside the CDR3, taken from reference TRBV5-1 and TRBJ1-1): KAGVTQTPRYLIKTRGQQVTLSCSPISGHRSVSWYQQTPGQGLQFLFEYFSETQRNKGNFPGRFSGRQFSNSRSEMNVSTLELGDSALYLCASSAQGVPDTEAFFGQGTRLTVV.

The chain is built from TRBV19 and TRBJ1-5; 7 nucleotides line up with TRBD1. Germline values: CDR1 LNHDA, CDR2 SQIVND (reference sequence). The V gene end was trimmed by 7 bases and the J gene end by 4 bases; junction bases not matched to a gene: 10. The CDR3 contains 15 residues. CDR3 sequence reads: CASKSDRVGNQPQHF. CDR3 sequence (DNA): TGTGCCAGTAAATCTGACAGGGTGGGTAATCAGCCCCAGCATTTT.

The chain joins TRBV7-2 to TRBJ2-5, with D perhaps TRBD2 (5 bases). The V gene's germline CDR1 is SGHTA and CDR2 FQGNSA. V gave up 6 bases and J gave up 2 bases, with 13 bases separating them. The CDR3 loop spans 14 amino acids. The CDR3: CASRPRGEQETQYF. The CDR3 nucleotides are TGTGCCAGCAGACCACGGGGAGAGCAAGAGACCCAGTACTTC. Looking up the rest from reference TRBV7-2 and TRBJ2-5 gives the full variable domain: GAGVSQSPSNKVTEKGKDVELRCDPISGHTALYWYRQSLGQGLEFLIYFQGNSAPDKSGLPSDRFSAERTGGSVSTLTIQRTQQEDSAVYLCASRPRGEQETQYFGPGTRLLVL.

This chain uses TRBV19 with TRBJ2-7, with 9 bases aligning to TRBD2. The V segment lost 6 bases and the J segment 2 bases; nucleotides outside the gene matches: 8. The CDR3 is made up of 15 amino acids. Per the germline V gene, CDR1 is LNHDA and CDR2 is SQIVND (reference sequence). The CDR3 DNA follows: TGTGCCAGTAGCGTTAGCGGGGGAGAAACCTACGAGCAGTACTTC. This gives the protein CASSVSGGETYEQYF.

V and J are TRBV5-1 and TRBJ1-4; 7 bases agree with TRBD1. Germline loops: CDR1 SGHRS, CDR2 YFSETQ. Trimming cost V 4 bases and J 4 bases; bases outside gene matches: 4. The CDR3 sequence is 14 residues long. The DNA for the CDR3 is TGCGCCAGCAGCCCGGGACAGCTTAATGAAAAACTGTTTTTT. This sequence encodes CASSPGQLNEKLFF.

The chain employs TRBV9 and TRBJ2-7; 10 bases match TRBD2. This CDR3 has 16 residues. The V gene end was trimmed by 0 bases and the J gene end by 3 bases; junction bases not matched to a gene: 6. The germline V gene encodes CDR1 SGDLS and CDR2 YYNGEE. CDR3 sequence reads: CASSVGDSGGFYEQYF. As DNA, the CDR3 is TGTGCCAGCAGCGTAGGAGATAGCGGGGGGTTCTACGAGCAGTACTTC.

J is TRBJ2-1 and V is TRBV27, with 8 bases that match TRBD2. This CDR3 is 18 amino acids long. Trimming cost V 1 base and J 0 bases; bases outside gene matches: 8. Germline V gives CDR1 MNHEY, CDR2 SMNVEV (reference sequence). The CDR3 is CASSLWLAGSSSYNEQFF. The CDR3 bases are TGTGCCAGCAGTTTATGGCTAGCGGGCTCGAGCTCCTACAATGAGCAGTTCTTC.